This T cell receptor beta chain was identified in a study of T cells after yellow fever vaccination (dated by TCRdb to the late 2010s). Regarding the study in general: The SMART-Seq v4 Ultra Low Input RNA kit was used to prepare libraries from fractions with low cell numbers. Bulk TCR alpha and beta repertoires were sequenced longitudinally to track T-cell clones before and after primary and booster YFV17D yellow fever vaccination. Two healthy male donors, one aged 18 to 29 and one aged 30 to 40 years, were included in the cohort. Bulk PBMC replicates and cell subsets were isolated from blood drawn at multiple timepoints before and after both primary and secondary immunization. The investigation overall reported the following: Because only a couple of donors were included in the study, the extent to which the findings can be generalized is limited. A small fraction of clonotypes appeared in both the CD4 and CD8 compartments, likely as a result of convergent recombination. FACS-sorted repertoires could contain abundant contaminating clonotypes from the bulk population, so computational filtering was required. After the booster, most clones that had expanded after primary vaccination were detected again (approximately 97% of CD4 and 70% to 90% of CD8), suggesting broad maintenance of memory. Compared with the primary T-cell response, the secondary T-cell response was faster but weaker, reaching its peak on day 5 rather than on day 15.

The CDR3 sequence holds 15 residues, the cysteine and phenylalanine included. The CDR3 DNA has 45 bases and is translated from base 1. V gives up 6 bases and J gives up 3 bases, and the segment between their germline ends measures 14 bases. As encoded in the germline V gene, CDR1 is MNHEY while CDR2 is SVGAGI. The sample's treatment or condition, from its label and the paper: live attenuated yellow fever vaccine strain. PBMCs were isolated from peripheral blood using a standard Ficoll-Paque protocol. Dynabeads CD4 and CD8 positive selection kits were used to isolate CD4 and CD8 T-cell fractions. TriZol was used to extract RNA from bulk PBMCs, from CD4 and CD8 fractions, and from dextramer-positive and dextramer-negative fractions. This clonotype was picked up many times. Its antigen is still unknown. Per-base qualities were not stored, and no clone one base away is much larger. Synthesis of TCR cDNA relied on 5'RACE template switching, a step that introduced a universal primer site along with unique molecular identifiers. Priming of cDNA synthesis was performed from both the TCR alpha and TCR beta constant segments. Libraries were amplified in two PCR steps, with sample barcodes and sequencing adapters added in the second step. Sequencing of the libraries was done on either Illumina HiSeq 2500 (2x100 bp) or NovaSeq (2x150 bp). For the original study's pipeline: Demultiplexing of reads and collapsing into UMI consensus sequences were performed with MIGEC, and V(D)J alignment was carried out with MiXCR. Using edgeR on replicate PBMC samples, clonotypes were called vaccine-responding if FDR was below 0.01 and the log2 fold change was above 5 up to day 15. Each bulk clonotype was labeled CD4 or CD8 based on which sequenced repertoire, CD4 or CD8, contained the clonotype at higher abundance. TCRdb took the public reads, trimmed them with fastp at Q25, ran MiXCR for clone calling and kept in-frame beta chains. Every CDR3 protein is listed once, alongside the most common genes and DNA of its rows. TCRdb's processing, not the authors', yielded these V and J calls. The sample table contains 160,000 or so distinct CDR3 sequences; only one count was recorded for less than 9% of them. The ten largest make up 2.5% to 3% of the sample.

This specimen was CD4+ T cells sorted from PBMCs, taken 5 days after the first yellow fever vaccination. Recombination linked TRBV6-5 to TRBJ1-4; the D gene is unclear. The sequence came from a man between 18 and 29 years old who received the YFV17D yellow fever vaccine. The sequenced DNA is TGTGCCAGCAGCCTCCCGCAGATGCCTAATGAAAAACTGTTTTTT. This codes for CASSLPQMPNEKLFF.